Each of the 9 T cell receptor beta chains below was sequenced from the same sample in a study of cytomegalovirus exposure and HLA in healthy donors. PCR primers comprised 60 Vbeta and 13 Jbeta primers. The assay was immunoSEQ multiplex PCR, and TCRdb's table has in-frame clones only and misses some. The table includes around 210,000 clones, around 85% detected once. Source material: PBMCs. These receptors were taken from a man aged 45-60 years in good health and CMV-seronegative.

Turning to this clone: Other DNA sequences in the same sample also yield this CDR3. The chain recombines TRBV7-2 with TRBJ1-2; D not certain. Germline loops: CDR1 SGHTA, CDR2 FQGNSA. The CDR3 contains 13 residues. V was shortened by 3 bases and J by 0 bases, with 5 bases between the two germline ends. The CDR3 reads CASSFLANYGYTF. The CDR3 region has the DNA TGTGCCAGCAGCTTTTTAGCTAACTATGGCTACACCTTC.

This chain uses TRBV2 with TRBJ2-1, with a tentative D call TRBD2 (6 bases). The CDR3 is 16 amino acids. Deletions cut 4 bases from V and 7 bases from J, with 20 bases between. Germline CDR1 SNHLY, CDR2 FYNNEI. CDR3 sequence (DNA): TGTGCCAGCAGTGCCTTACCGGGACTGGGATATAATGAGCAGTTCTTC. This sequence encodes CASSALPGLGYNEQFF.

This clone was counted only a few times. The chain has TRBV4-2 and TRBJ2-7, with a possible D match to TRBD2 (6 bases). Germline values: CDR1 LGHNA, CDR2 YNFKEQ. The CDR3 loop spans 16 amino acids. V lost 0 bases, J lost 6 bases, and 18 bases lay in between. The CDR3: CASSQEGGSNWGEQYF. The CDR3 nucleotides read TGTGCCAGCAGCCAAGAGGGAGGCTCCAATTGGGGCGAGCAGTACTTC.

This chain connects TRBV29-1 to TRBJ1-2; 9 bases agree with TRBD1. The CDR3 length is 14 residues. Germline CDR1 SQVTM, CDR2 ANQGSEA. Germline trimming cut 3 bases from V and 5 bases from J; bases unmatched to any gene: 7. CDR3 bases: TGCAGCGTTGACCACCGGGACAGGGTATATGGCTACACCTTC. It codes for CSVDHRDRVYGYTF.

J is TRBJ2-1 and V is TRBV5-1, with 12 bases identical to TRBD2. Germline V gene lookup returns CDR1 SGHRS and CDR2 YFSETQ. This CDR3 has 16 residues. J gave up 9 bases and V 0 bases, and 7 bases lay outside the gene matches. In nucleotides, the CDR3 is TGCGCCAGCAGCTTGGCTGGAGTGGGACTAGCGGGTGAGCAGTTCTTC. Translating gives CASSLAGVGLAGEQFF.

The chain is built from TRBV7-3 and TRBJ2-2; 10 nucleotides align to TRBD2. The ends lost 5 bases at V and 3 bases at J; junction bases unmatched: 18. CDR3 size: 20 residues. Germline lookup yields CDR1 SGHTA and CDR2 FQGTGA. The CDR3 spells CASSTPRASGSQVDTGELFF. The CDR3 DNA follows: TGTGCCAGCAGCACCCCCCGCGCTAGCGGGAGTCAGGTGGACACCGGGGAGCTGTTTTTT.

The CDR3 loop is CASSYQPGSRGYTF. The CDR3 bases are TGTGCCAGCAGTTACCAGCCCGGGTCCCGAGGCTACACCTTC. The chain couples TRBV6-5 to TRBJ1-2; no reliable D call. This CDR3 has 14 residues. Trimming left V 2 bases short and J 8 bases short, with 15 bases between. Germline lookup yields CDR1 MNHEY and CDR2 SVGAGI.

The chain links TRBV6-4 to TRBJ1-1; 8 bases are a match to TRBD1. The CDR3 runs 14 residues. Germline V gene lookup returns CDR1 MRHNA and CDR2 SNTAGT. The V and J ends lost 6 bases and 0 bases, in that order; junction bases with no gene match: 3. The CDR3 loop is CASSRTGLNTEAFF. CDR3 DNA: TGTGCCAGCAGCAGGACAGGGTTGAACACTGAAGCTTTCTTT.

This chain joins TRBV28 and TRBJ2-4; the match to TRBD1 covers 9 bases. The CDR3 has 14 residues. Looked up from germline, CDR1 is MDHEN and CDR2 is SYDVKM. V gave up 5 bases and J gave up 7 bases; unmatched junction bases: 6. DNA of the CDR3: TGTGCCAGCAGTAGCACAGGGGGCGCTAACATTCAGTACTTC. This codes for CASSSTGGANIQYF.